Reported below is one TCR beta chain. The entry originates in a study of blood T cell repertoires in COVID-19. Germline V CDR1 and CDR2: GTSNPN, SVGIG (reference sequence). The CDR3 runs to 14 residues. With 5 bases removed from V and 0 bases from J, the gap between germline ends came to 11 bases. The table came from immunoSEQ multiplex PCR; TCRdb's copy has only in-frame clones and leaves some out. This sample carries 380,000 or so clones, 80% to 90% of them seen once, and the ten largest clones take roughly 1.2%. The TCR originated in a man aged 40-49 years with acute or convalescent COVID-19. The rearrangement joins TRBV30 to TRBJ2-1; D possibly corresponds to TRBD2 (6 bases). Material for sequencing was peripheral blood. CDR3 DNA: TGTGCCTGGGGGGGGAGTAACTCCTACAATGAGCAGTTCTTC. It is translated as CAWGGSNSYNEQFF. Variable domain in full (rest from reference TRBV30 and TRBJ2-1): SQTIHQWPATLVQPVGSPLSLECTVEGTSNPNLYWYRQAAGRGLQLLFYSVGIGQISSEVPQNLSASRPQDRQFILSSKKLLLSDSGFYLCAWGGSNSYNEQFFGPGTRLTVL.